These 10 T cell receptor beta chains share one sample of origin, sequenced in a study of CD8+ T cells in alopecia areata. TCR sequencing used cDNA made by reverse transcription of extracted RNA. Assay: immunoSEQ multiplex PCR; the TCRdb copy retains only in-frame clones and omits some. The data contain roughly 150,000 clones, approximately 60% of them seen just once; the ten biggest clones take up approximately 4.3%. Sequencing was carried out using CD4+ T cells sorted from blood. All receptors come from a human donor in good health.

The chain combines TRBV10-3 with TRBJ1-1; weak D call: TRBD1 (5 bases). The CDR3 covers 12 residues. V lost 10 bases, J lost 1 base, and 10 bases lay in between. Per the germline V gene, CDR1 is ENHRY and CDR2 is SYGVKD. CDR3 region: CATDQGNTEAFF. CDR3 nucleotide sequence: TGTGCCACTGATCAGGGGAACACTGAAGCTTTCTTT.

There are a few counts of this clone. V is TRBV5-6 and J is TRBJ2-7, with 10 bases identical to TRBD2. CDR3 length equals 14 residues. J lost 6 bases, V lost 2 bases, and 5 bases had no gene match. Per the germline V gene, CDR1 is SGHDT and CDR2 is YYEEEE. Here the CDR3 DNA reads TGTGCCAGCAGCTTAGCGGGAGGGCCGGGCGAGCAGTACTTC. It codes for CASSLAGGPGEQYF.

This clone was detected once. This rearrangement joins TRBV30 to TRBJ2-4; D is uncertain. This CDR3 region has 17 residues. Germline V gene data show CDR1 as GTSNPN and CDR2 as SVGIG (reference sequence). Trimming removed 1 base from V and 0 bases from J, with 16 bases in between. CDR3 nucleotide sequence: TGTGCCTGGAGTGCCCCCGTTTGGATCTTAGCCAAAAACATTCAGTACTTC. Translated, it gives CAWSAPVWILAKNIQYF.

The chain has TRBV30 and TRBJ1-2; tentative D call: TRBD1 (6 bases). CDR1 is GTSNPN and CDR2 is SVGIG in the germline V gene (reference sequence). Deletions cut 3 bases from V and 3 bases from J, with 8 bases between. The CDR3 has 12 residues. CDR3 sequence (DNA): TGTGCCTGGAGCAAGGGGGACTATGGCTACACCTTC. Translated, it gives CAWSKGDYGYTF.

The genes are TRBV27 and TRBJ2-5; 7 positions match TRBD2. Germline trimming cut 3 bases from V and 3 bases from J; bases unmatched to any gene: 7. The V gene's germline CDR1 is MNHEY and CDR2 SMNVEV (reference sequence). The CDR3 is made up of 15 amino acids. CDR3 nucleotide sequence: TGTGCCAGCAGTTTCCGCGGGAGTACGGAAGAGACCCAGTACTTC. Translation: CASSFRGSTEETQYF.

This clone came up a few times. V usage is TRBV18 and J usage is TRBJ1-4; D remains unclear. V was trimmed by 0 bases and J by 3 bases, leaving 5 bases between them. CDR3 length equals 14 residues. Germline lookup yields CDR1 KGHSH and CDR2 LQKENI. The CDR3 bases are TGTGCCAGCTCACCACCCGGGGCTAATGAAAAACTGTTTTTT. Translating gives CASSPPGANEKLFF.

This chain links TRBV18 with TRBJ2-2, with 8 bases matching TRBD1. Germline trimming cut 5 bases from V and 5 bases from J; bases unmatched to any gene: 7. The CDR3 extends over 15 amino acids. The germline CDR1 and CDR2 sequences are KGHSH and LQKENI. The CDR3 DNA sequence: TGTGCCAGCTCAGCTCGACAGGGGAGAACCGGGGAGCTGTTTTTT. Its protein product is CASSARQGRTGELFF.

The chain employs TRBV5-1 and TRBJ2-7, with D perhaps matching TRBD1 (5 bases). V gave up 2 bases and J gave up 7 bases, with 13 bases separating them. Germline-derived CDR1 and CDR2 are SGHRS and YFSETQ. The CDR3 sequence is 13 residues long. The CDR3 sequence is CASSFAGPEEQYF. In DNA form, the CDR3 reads TGCGCCAGCAGCTTTGCAGGGCCGGAGGAGCAGTACTTC.

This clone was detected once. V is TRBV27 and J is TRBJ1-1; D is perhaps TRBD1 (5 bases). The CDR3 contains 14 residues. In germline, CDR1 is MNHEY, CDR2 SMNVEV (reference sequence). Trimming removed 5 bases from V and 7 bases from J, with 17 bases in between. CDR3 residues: CASSQHRGKGEAFF. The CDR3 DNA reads TGTGCCAGCAGTCAACACCGGGGGAAGGGTGAAGCTTTCTTT.

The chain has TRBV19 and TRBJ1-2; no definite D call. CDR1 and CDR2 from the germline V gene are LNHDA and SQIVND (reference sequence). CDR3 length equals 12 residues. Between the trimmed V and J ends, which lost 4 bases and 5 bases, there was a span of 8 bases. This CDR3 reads CASSTTRYGYTF. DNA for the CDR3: TGTGCCAGTAGTACTACACGATATGGCTACACCTTC.